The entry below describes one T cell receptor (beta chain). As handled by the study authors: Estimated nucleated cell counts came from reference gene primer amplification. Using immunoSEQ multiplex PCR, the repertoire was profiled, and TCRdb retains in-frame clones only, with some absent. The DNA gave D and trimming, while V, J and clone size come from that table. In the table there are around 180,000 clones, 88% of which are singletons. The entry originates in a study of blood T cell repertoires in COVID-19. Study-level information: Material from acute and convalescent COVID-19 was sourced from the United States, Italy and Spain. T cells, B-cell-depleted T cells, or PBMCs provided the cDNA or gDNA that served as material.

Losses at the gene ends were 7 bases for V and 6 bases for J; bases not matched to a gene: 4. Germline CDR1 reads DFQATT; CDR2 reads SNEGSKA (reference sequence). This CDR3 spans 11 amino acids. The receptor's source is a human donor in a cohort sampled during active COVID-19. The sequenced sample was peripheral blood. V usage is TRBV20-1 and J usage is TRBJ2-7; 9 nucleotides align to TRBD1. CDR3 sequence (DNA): TGCAGTGTTCCACAGGGGGCCGAGCAGTACTTC. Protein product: CSVPQGAEQYF.